This is a list of T cell receptor beta chains from one sample in a study of OX40 agonist ivuxolimab in advanced cancers. Sequencing was performed with immunoSEQ multiplex PCR; in TCRdb, only in-frame clones are kept and a portion is missing. The data contain 53,000 or so clones, 65% to 85% of them singletons. Sequencing used CD4+ or CD8+ T cells sorted from blood, obtained in a trial of the OX40 agonist ivuxolimab. The receptors were gathered from an adult with an advanced solid tumor such as melanoma, head and neck, liver or kidney cancer. The CDR3 runs from the conserved cysteine through the conserved F or W. Each record gives: J gene, D gene, clone size, V gene, CDR3 protein, CDR3 DNA. A D gene is named only where the DNA matches it firmly. The size field is filled for only some rows; it gives once, few, many or a size class.

j_call: TRBJ2-3
d_call: -
clone_size: -
v_call: TRBV15
cdr3_aa: CATSSLGAGTDTQYF
cdr3_nt: TGTGCCACCAGCTCCCTCGGGGCAGGCACAGATACGCAGTATTTT

j_call: TRBJ2-5
d_call: TRBD1
clone_size: -
v_call: TRBV5-4
cdr3_aa: CASRALGQREYF
cdr3_nt: TGTGCCAGCAGAGCGCTGGGACAGCGTGAGTACTTC

j_call: TRBJ2-2
d_call: -
clone_size: -
v_call: TRBV18
cdr3_aa: CASSPPGFRDTGELFF
cdr3_nt: TGTGCCAGCTCACCACCAGGTTTTAGGGACACCGGGGAGCTGTTTTTT

j_call: TRBJ2-6
d_call: -
clone_size: few
v_call: TRBV5-1
cdr3_aa: CASSGGSSAMRSGANVLTF
cdr3_nt: TGCGCCAGCAGCGGGGGCTCTAGTGCGATGCGGTCTGGGGCCAACGTCCTGACTTTC

j_call: TRBJ2-7
d_call: TRBD1
clone_size: once
v_call: TRBV6-6
cdr3_aa: CASSYSRTGSTEQYF
cdr3_nt: TGTGCCAGCAGTTACTCAAGGACAGGGTCCACCGAGCAGTACTTC

j_call: TRBJ2-7
d_call: -
clone_size: -
v_call: TRBV5-1
cdr3_aa: CASSSPDSYEQYF
cdr3_nt: TGCGCCAGCAGCTCGCCGGACAGCTACGAGCAGTACTTC

j_call: TRBJ2-6
d_call: -
clone_size: -
v_call: TRBV28
cdr3_aa: CASSQGISGANVLTF
cdr3_nt: TGTGCCAGCAGTCAGGGGATCTCTGGGGCCAACGTCCTGACTTTC

j_call: TRBJ2-3
d_call: -
clone_size: -
v_call: TRBV6-4
cdr3_aa: CASSDIFDFSTQYF
cdr3_nt: TGTGCCAGCAGTGACATCTTCGACTTTTCTACGCAGTATTTT

j_call: TRBJ1-1
d_call: -
clone_size: -
v_call: TRBV29-1
cdr3_aa: CSVGSGVSYTEAFF
cdr3_nt: TGCAGCGTTGGGTCAGGTGTTTCGTACACTGAAGCTTTCTTT

j_call: TRBJ2-3
d_call: TRBD2
clone_size: -
v_call: TRBV7-3
cdr3_aa: CASSSGEGTTQYF
cdr3_nt: TGTGCCAGCAGCTCGGGGGAGGGGACGACGCAGTATTTT

j_call: TRBJ1-2
d_call: -
clone_size: -
v_call: TRBV28
cdr3_aa: CASSLVGGRDYGYTF
cdr3_nt: TGTGCCAGCAGTTTAGTCGGGGGGAGGGACTATGGCTACACCTTC

j_call: TRBJ2-7
d_call: TRBD2
clone_size: -
v_call: TRBV29-1
cdr3_aa: CSATSPPYEQYF
cdr3_nt: TGCAGCGCGACTAGCCCTCCCTACGAGCAGTACTTC

j_call: TRBJ1-1
d_call: -
clone_size: once
v_call: TRBV6-5
cdr3_aa: CASSYSGGENTEAFF
cdr3_nt: TGTGCCAGCAGTTACTCGGGGGGAGAGAACACTGAAGCTTTCTTT

j_call: TRBJ1-5
d_call: -
clone_size: few
v_call: TRBV6-6
cdr3_aa: CASSRDGNQPQHF
cdr3_nt: TGTGCCAGCAGCAGGGACGGCAATCAGCCCCAGCATTTT

j_call: TRBJ2-3
d_call: -
clone_size: -
v_call: TRBV18
cdr3_aa: CASSPGQVPDTQYF
cdr3_nt: TGTGCCAGCTCACCCGGGCAGGTGCCAGATACGCAGTATTTT

j_call: TRBJ2-1
d_call: -
clone_size: once
v_call: TRBV27
cdr3_aa: CASTGGRGNEQFF
cdr3_nt: TGTGCCAGCACCGGAGGGAGAGGGAATGAGCAGTTCTTC

j_call: TRBJ2-7
d_call: -
clone_size: -
v_call: TRBV5-1
cdr3_aa: CASKGPAQGPDEQYF
cdr3_nt: TGCGCCAGCAAGGGTCCGGCACAGGGACCCGACGAGCAGTACTTC

j_call: TRBJ1-4
d_call: -
clone_size: -
v_call: TRBV4-3
cdr3_aa: CASSQATGLNEKLFF
cdr3_nt: TGCGCCAGCAGCCAAGCTACGGGCCTTAATGAAAAACTGTTTTTT

j_call: TRBJ2-1
d_call: TRBD1
clone_size: once
v_call: TRBV5-6
cdr3_aa: CASSSRDRGIYNEQFF
cdr3_nt: TGTGCCAGCAGCTCCCGGGACAGGGGGATCTACAATGAGCAGTTCTTC

j_call: TRBJ2-2
d_call: -
clone_size: -
v_call: TRBV19
cdr3_aa: CASSPYTGELFF
cdr3_nt: TGTGCCAGTAGTCCATACACAGGGGAGCTGTTTTTT

j_call: TRBJ1-3
d_call: -
clone_size: -
v_call: TRBV6-1
cdr3_aa: CASSNYKVDTIYF
cdr3_nt: TGTGCCAGCAGTAACTACAAGGTTGACACCATATATTTT

j_call: TRBJ2-6
d_call: TRBD1
clone_size: once
v_call: TRBV5-4
cdr3_aa: CASSWTGVGANVLTF
cdr3_nt: TGTGCCAGCAGCTGGACAGGGGTGGGGGCCAACGTCCTGACTTTC

j_call: TRBJ2-5
d_call: TRBD1
clone_size: -
v_call: TRBV11-2
cdr3_aa: CASSFGTGATETQYF
cdr3_nt: TGTGCCAGCAGCTTCGGGACAGGGGCGACGGAGACCCAGTACTTC

j_call: TRBJ1-4
d_call: -
clone_size: -
v_call: TRBV4-2
cdr3_aa: CASSQGPPGRGDEKLFF
cdr3_nt: TGTGCCAGCAGCCAAGGTCCTCCGGGAAGAGGGGATGAAAAACTGTTTTTT

j_call: TRBJ1-2
d_call: -
clone_size: -
v_call: TRBV2
cdr3_aa: CASSEDSSGYTF
cdr3_nt: TGTGCCAGCAGTGAGGACAGCAGTGGCTACACCTTC

j_call: TRBJ2-2
d_call: TRBD1
clone_size: -
v_call: TRBV28
cdr3_aa: CASSSPRGQSGELFF
cdr3_nt: TGTGCCAGCAGTTCCCCCCGGGGACAGTCCGGGGAGCTGTTTTTT

j_call: TRBJ2-3
d_call: TRBD1
clone_size: -
v_call: TRBV4-2
cdr3_aa: CASTDRENTDTQYF
cdr3_nt: TGTGCCAGCACGGACAGGGAAAACACAGATACGCAGTATTTT

j_call: TRBJ2-5
d_call: -
clone_size: -
v_call: TRBV5-4
cdr3_aa: CASSLAGTGETQYF
cdr3_nt: TGTGCCAGCAGCTTGGCTGGGACTGGCGAGACCCAGTACTTC